This is a list of T cell receptor beta chains from one sample in a study of tumor-infiltrating lymphocytes in primary liver carcinoma. In TCRdb, the multiplex PCR reads were re-called with MiXCR into one record per CDR3 protein. The sample carries 310,000 or so distinct CDR3 sequences, around 60% recorded once. The sample comprised peripheral blood. These receptor sequences come from a man aged 35-49 years with primary liver carcinoma and hepatitis B virus infection. Each CDR3 is given with its conserved first and last residue. The D gene is left open where the match is weak. Clone sizes are given selectively: once, few, many, or a class where the clone is expanded.

V gene	J gene	D gene	clone size	CDR3 protein	CDR3 DNA
TRBV6-5	TRBJ1-2	NA	NA	CASSYSLQGCDGCTF	TGTGCCAGCAGTTACTCGTTACAGGGATGTGATGGCTGCACCTTC
TRBV11-1	TRBJ1-2	NA	NA	CASSFGHDYGYTF	TGTGCCAGCAGCTTCGGGCATGATTATGGCTACACCTTC
TRBV29-1	TRBJ1-4	TRBD1	once	CSVGGTGDNEKLFF	TGCAGTGTTGGGGGGACAGGGGATAATGAAAAACTGTTTTTT
TRBV11-2	TRBJ1-2	NA	NA	CASSLTFQTSIDYTF	TGTGCCAGCAGCTTGACGTTCCAGACAAGCATTGACTATACCTTC
TRBV5-6	TRBJ2-7	NA	many	CASSLVLLMNEQYF	TGTGCCAGCAGCTTGGTCCTTCTCATGAACGAGCAGTACTTC
TRBV6-1	TRBJ2-7	NA	many	CASSAPGGVEQYF	TGTGCCAGCAGTGCCCCCGGTGGCGTCGAGCAGTACTTC
TRBV11-2	TRBJ2-7	NA	once	CAISLEATAYEQYF	TGTGCCATCAGTTTAGAGGCCACCGCCTACGAGCAGTACTTC
TRBV6-5	TRBJ2-7	NA	NA	CASSWAGLGYEQYF	TGTGCCAGCAGTTGGGCAGGGCTGGGCTACGAGCAGTACTTC
TRBV5-1	TRBJ2-5	NA	few	CASSLGVRGRQETQYF	TGCGCCAGCAGCTTGGGAGTCCGGGGGCGGCAGGAGACCCAGTACTTC
TRBV5-1	TRBJ2-1	TRBD2	NA	CASSLVLGLAGSSSYKEQFF	TGCGCCAGCAGCTTGGTCTTAGGACTAGCGGGATCAAGCTCCTACAAAGAGCAGTTCTTC
TRBV28	TRBJ2-5	NA	NA	CASKNQGSETQYF	TGTGCCAGCAAGAATCAGGGGTCGGAGACCCAGTATTTC
TRBV6-1	TRBJ2-1	TRBD2	NA	CASRSVAGAYNEQSF	TGTGCCAGCAGGTCTGTAGCGGGAGCTTACAATGAGCAGTCCTTC
TRBV4-3	TRBJ2-7	TRBD2	NA	CASSQDTSAPRSYEQYF	TGCGCTAGCAGCCAAGATACTAGCGCCCCACGCTCCTACGAGCAGTACTTC
TRBV6-5	TRBJ1-1	TRBD1	few	CASRETGEMNTEAFF	TGTGCCAGCAGGGAGACAGGGGAGATGAACACTGAAGCTTTCTTT
TRBV30	TRBJ2-7	NA	few	CAWNRGLLYEQYF	TGTGCCTGGAATAGAGGGCTCCTCTACGAGCAGTACTTC
TRBV11-1	TRBJ2-1	TRBD2	once	CASSLVAGRPDEQFF	TGTGCCAGCAGCTTAGTAGCGGGAAGGCCAGATGAGCAGTTCTTC
TRBV11-2	TRBJ2-6	TRBD1	NA	CTSSKTGVISGTNVLTF	TGTACCAGCAGCAAGACAGGGGTGATATCTGGGACCAACGTCCTGACTTTC
TRBV12-3/TRBV12-4	TRBJ2-7	TRBD1	few	CASSGDSFEQYF	TGTGCCAGCAGCGGGGACAGCTTCGAGCAGTACTTC
TRBV2	TRBJ2-7	NA	NA	CASSFKTYEQYF	TGTGCCAGCAGCTTCAAGACCTACGAGCAATACTTC
TRBV7-9	TRBJ1-2	TRBD1	once	CASSLGGDEGAGYTF	TGTGCCAGCAGCTTAGGCGGAGACGAGGGGGCTGGCTACACCTTC
TRBV6-6	TRBJ1-2	TRBD1	NA	CASIPEGQGSYGYTF	TGTGCCAGCATCCCCGAGGGACAGGGGAGCTATGGCTACACCTTC
TRBV12-3/TRBV12-4	TRBJ2-1	NA	many	CASTPQDTYNEQFF	TGTGCCAGCACGCCACAGGACACTTACAATGAGCAGTTCTTC
TRBV11-2	TRBJ2-5	NA	NA	CASSRATPQEAQYF	TGTGCCAGCAGCCGAGCGACTCCTCAAGAGGCCCAATACTTC
TRBV6-2/TRBV6-3	TRBJ1-5	NA	NA	CASSYSAAIQPQHF	TGTGCCAGCAGTTACTCAGCAGCAATACAGCCCCAGCATTTT
TRBV11-2	TRBJ2-7	NA	NA	CASSSSFEEIFYERYF	TGTGCCAGCAGCTCATCTTTCGAGGAGATTTTCTACGAGCGGTACTTC
TRBV4-3	TRBJ2-4	NA	many	CASSQAPYGDIQYF	TGCGCCAGCAGCCAAGCGCCCTATGGGGACATTCAGTACTTC
TRBV6-6	TRBJ2-2	TRBD1	NA	CASSYPDRGRWTEELIF	TGTGCCAGCAGTTACCCGGACAGGGGGCGGTGGACCGAGGAGCTGATTTTT
TRBV10-3	TRBJ1-1	NA	few	CAITPSMNTEAFF	TGTGCCATCACACCGTCCATGAACACTGAAGCTTTCTTT
TRBV11-2	TRBJ2-7	NA	NA	CASSSLAIGRAHEQYF	TGTGCCAGCAGCTCATTGGCTATCGGGAGAGCCCACGAGCAGTACTTC
TRBV6-5	TRBJ2-1	TRBD2	many	CASSSGLANNEQFF	TGTGCCAGCAGTTCGGGACTAGCTAACAATGAGCAGTTCTTC
TRBV29-1	TRBJ2-5	TRBD1	NA	CSVRPGQGMNTQYF	TGCAGCGTACGCCCAGGACAGGGGATGAATACCCAGTACTTC
TRBV4-1	TRBJ2-2	NA	NA	CASSPAPPGAVDGELFF	TGCGCCAGCAGCCCCGCCCCCCCAGGGGCGGTGGACGGGGAGCTGTTTTTT
TRBV29-1	TRBJ2-3	TRBD2	NA	CSVVTAGTSGCGTQYF	TGCAGCGTGGTCACAGCCGGAACTAGCGGGTGTGGTACGCAGTATTTT
TRBV30	TRBJ2-7	TRBD2	NA	CVWRRLAGGYEQYF	TGTGTCTGGAGAAGGCTAGCGGGAGGCTACGAGCAGTACTTC
TRBV29-1	TRBJ2-5	TRBD2	NA	CSVEVYYELAGETQETQYF	TGCAGCGTTGAAGTGTATTACGAGTTAGCGGGAGAGACCCAAGAGACCCAGTACTTC
TRBV7-8	TRBJ2-2	NA	NA	CASATSRRGIGELFF	TGTGCCAGCGCCACTAGCAGGAGAGGGATCGGGGAGCTGTTTTTT
TRBV28	TRBJ2-7	TRBD1	NA	CASSLGTGGRRYF	TGTGCCAGCAGTCTGGGGACAGGGGGCCGGCGGTACTTC
TRBV11-2	TRBJ2-7	NA	NA	CATSLVPGIGDQYF	TGTGCCACCAGCTTAGTTCCGGGAATAGGGGACCAGTACTTC
TRBV11-1	TRBJ2-7	NA	NA	CDSSLPGGISYEQYF	TGTGACAGCAGCTTACCAGGGGGGATTTCCTACGAGCAGTATTTC
TRBV29-1	TRBJ1-1	NA	NA	CSDQVNTEAFF	TGCAGCGACCAAGTGAACACTGAAGCCTTCTTT
TRBV6-5	TRBJ2-5	NA	NA	CASKLGLEETQYF	TGTGCCAGCAAGCTAGGGCTCGAAGAGACCCAGTACTTC
TRBV5-1	TRBJ2-3	NA	few	CASSLAQDTQYF	TGCGCCAGCAGCTTGGCTCAAGATACGCAGTATTTT
TRBV29-1	TRBJ1-1	NA	NA	CNVDLSRGGLNTEAFF	TGTAACGTTGATCTCTCGAGGGGAGGCCTGAACACTGAAGCTTTCTTT
TRBV7-9	TRBJ1-2	TRBD1	few	CASSRPTGGKDGYTF	TGTGCCAGCAGCCGACCGACAGGGGGAAAAGATGGCTACACCTTC
TRBV5-5	TRBJ2-5	NA	NA	CASSMRWAQEAQYF	TGTGCCAGCAGCATGCGTTGGGCACAAGAGGCCCAGTACTTC
TRBV2	TRBJ2-1	TRBD2	NA	CASTISGRNEQFF	TGTGCCAGCACCATTAGCGGGAGGAATGAGCAGTTCTTC
TRBV11-1	TRBJ2-7	TRBD2	NA	CASSLDRTSRTPEEQYF	TGTGCCAGCAGCTTAGACAGGACTAGCCGTACCCCAGAGGAGCAGTACTTC
TRBV11-1	TRBJ2-4	NA	once	CASSLNDRNQYF	TGTGCCAGCAGCTTAAACGATCGTAATCAGTACTTC
TRBV11-3	TRBJ2-2	NA	NA	CACSSDSDGELFF	TGTGCCTGCAGCTCTGACAGTGACGGGGAGCTGTTTTTT
TRBV4-2	TRBJ2-3	TRBD2	NA	CASSLRPGGAGDTDTQYF	TGTGCCAGCAGCCTGAGGCCCGGCGGAGCGGGAGACACAGATACGCAGTATTTT
TRBV10-3	TRBJ1-2	NA	NA	CAISDLGQVNYGYAF	TGTGCCATCAGTGACCTTGGGCAGGTGAACTATGGCTACGCCTTC
TRBV4-1	TRBJ2-7	TRBD2	many	CASSPGTSAHYEQYF	TGCGCCAGCAGCCCCGGGACTAGCGCCCACTACGAGCAGTACTTC
TRBV2	TRBJ2-7	TRBD1	NA	CASSETGQGYEQYF	TGTGCCAGCAGTGAGACGGGACAGGGCTACGAGCAGTACTTC
TRBV6-1	TRBJ1-3	TRBD1	NA	CASRTSTGSWNSGNTIYF	TGTGCCAGCAGGACATCGACAGGGAGTTGGAACTCTGGAAACACCATATATTTT
TRBV12-3/TRBV12-4	TRBJ2-7	NA	few	CASSTGTLIGYEQYF	TGTGCCAGCAGCACAGGGACGCTTATAGGCTACGAGCAGTACTTC
TRBV29-1	TRBJ2-3	NA	NA	CSGTGSNADTQYF	TGCAGCGGTACAGGGAGTAACGCAGATACACAGTATTTT
TRBV11-2	TRBJ2-2	NA	NA	CASSLDRGIGELFF	TGTGCCAGCAGCTTAGATCGAGGGATCGGGGAGCTGTTTTTT
TRBV6-5	TRBJ2-7	TRBD2	NA	CSSSIRGSSYEQYF	TGTTCCAGCAGTATTCGCGGGAGTTCCTACGAGCAGTACTTC
TRBV7-9	TRBJ1-5	NA	few	CASSHGPPTGNQPQHF	TGTGCCAGCAGCCACGGACCGCCTACGGGCAATCAGCCCCAGCATTTT